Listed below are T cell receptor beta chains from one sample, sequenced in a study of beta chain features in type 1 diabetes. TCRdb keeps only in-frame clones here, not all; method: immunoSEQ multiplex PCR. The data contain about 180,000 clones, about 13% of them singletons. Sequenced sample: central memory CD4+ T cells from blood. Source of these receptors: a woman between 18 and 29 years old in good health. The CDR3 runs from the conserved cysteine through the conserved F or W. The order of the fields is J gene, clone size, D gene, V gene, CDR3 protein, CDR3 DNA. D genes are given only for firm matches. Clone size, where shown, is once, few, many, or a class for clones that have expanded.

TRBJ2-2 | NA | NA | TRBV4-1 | CASSQSLGYTGELFF | TGCGCCAGCAGCCAAAGCCTAGGATACACCGGGGAGCTGTTTTTT
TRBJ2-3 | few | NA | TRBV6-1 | CASSEGLVTDTQYF | TGTGCCAGCAGTGAAGGACTAGTTACAGATACGCAGTATTTT
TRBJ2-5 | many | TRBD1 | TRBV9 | CASSVEGQGQTQYF | TGTGCCAGCAGCGTAGAAGGACAGGGACAGACCCAGTACTTC
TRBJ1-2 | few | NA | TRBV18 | CASSPTDYGYTF | TGTGCCAGCTCACCTACAGATTATGGCTACACCTTC
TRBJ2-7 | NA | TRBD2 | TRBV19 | CASRALAGYEQYF | TGTGCCAGCCGTGCTCTAGCGGGCTACGAGCAGTACTTC
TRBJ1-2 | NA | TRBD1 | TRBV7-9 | CASSSPRDRHYGYTF | TGTGCCAGCAGCTCCCCTAGGGACAGGCATTATGGCTACACCTTC
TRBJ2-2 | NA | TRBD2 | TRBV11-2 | CASSQYGTSGMYTGELFF | TGTGCCAGCAGCCAGTACGGGACTAGCGGGATGTACACCGGGGAGCTGTTTTTT
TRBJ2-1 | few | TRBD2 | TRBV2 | CASRWGLAKTYNEQFF | TGTGCCAGCAGGTGGGGACTAGCGAAGACCTACAATGAGCAGTTCTTC
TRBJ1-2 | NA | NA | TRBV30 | CAWTLQGYNGYTF | TGTGCCTGGACTCTTCAGGGTTACAATGGCTACACCTTC
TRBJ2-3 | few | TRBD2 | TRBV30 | CAWKISGSADTQYF | TGTGCCTGGAAGATTAGCGGGAGTGCGGATACGCAGTATTTT
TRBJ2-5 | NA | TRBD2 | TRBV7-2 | CASSPGLAGAYETQYF | TGTGCCAGCAGCCCAGGACTAGCGGGAGCTTATGAGACCCAGTACTTC
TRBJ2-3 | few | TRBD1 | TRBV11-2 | CASSSQGTSNTDTQYF | TGTGCCAGCAGCTCACAGGGGACAAGCAACACAGATACGCAGTATTTT
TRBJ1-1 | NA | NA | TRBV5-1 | CASSWGRGGANTEAFF | TGCGCCAGCAGCTGGGGGCGAGGGGGGGCGAACACTGAAGCTTTCTTT
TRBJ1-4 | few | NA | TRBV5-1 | CASRSITESNEKLFF | TGCGCCAGCAGGTCCATCACAGAGAGTAATGAAAAACTGTTTTTT
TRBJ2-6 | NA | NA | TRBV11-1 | CASTQTVSGANVLTF | TGTGCCAGCACACAGACAGTTTCCGGGGCCAACGTCCTGACTTTC
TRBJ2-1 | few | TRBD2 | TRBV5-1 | CASSLLAGANYNEQFF | TGTGCCAGCAGCTTACTAGCGGGAGCAAACTACAATGAGCAGTTCTTC
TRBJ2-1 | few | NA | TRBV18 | CASSQDSAYNEQFF | TGTGCCAGCTCACAGGACTCGGCCTACAATGAGCAGTTCTTC
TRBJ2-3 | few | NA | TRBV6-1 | CASPRPGSSTDTQYF | TGTGCCAGCCCAAGACCGGGATCATCCACAGATACGCAGTATTTT
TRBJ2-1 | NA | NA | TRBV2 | CASSEVRRKFF | TGTGCCAGCAGTGAGGTTAGGAGGAAGTTCTTC
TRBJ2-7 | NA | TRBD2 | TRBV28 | CASSLSSSGRNEQYF | TGTGCCAGCAGTTTAAGTTCTAGCGGGAGAAACGAGCAGTACTTC
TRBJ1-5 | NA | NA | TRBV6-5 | CASSPQASNQPQHF | TGTGCCAGCAGTCCCCAGGCGAGCAATCAGCCCCAGCATTTT
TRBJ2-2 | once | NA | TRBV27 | CASSDRNTGELFF | TGTGCCAGCAGCGACAGAAACACCGGGGAGCTGTTTTTT
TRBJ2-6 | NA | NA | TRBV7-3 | CASSPLAPGSGANVLTF | TGTGCCAGCAGCCCATTGGCACCCGGGTCTGGGGCCAACGTCCTGACTTTC
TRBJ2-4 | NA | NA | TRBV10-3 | CAISAGDDIQYF | TGTGCCATCAGTGCCGGGGATGACATTCAGTACTTC
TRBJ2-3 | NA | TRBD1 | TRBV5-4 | CASSPTGRGPDTQYF | TGTGCCAGCAGCCCCACAGGCAGGGGGCCGGATACGCAGTATTTT
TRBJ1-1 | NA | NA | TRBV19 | CASSTPGSGGRTEAFF | TGTGCCAGTAGTACCCCAGGGAGCGGGGGGCGGACTGAAGCTTTCTTT
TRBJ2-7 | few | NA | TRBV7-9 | CASSLTAGTYEQYF | TGTGCCAGCAGCTTAACGGCAGGAACCTACGAGCAGTACTTC
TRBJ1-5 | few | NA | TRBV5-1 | CASSLTSDQPQHF | TGCGCCAGCAGCTTGACGTCGGATCAGCCCCAGCATTTT
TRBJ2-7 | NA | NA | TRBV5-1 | CASSLGQVFYEQYF | TGCGCCAGCAGCTTGGGACAGGTTTTCTACGAGCAGTACTTC
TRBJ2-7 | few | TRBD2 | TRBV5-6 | CASSPRGTSGRTEQYF | TGTGCCAGCAGCCCGAGGGGGACTAGCGGGAGAACCGAGCAGTACTTC
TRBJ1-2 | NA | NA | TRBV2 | CASSVQGRSYGYTF | TGTGCCAGCAGTGTACAGGGAAGGAGCTATGGCTACACCTTC
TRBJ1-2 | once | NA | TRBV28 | CASSVQVNYGYTF | TGTGCCAGCAGTGTACAGGTTAACTATGGCTACACCTTC
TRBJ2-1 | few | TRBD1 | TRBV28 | CASRPQGAPGEQFF | TGTGCCAGCAGGCCCCAGGGGGCGCCGGGTGAGCAGTTCTTC
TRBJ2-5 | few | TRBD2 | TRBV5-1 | CASSLASGQETQYF | TGCGCCAGCAGCTTGGCTAGCGGGCAAGAGACCCAGTACTTC
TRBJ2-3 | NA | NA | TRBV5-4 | CASSLWVRGTDTQYF | TGTGCCAGCAGCTTGTGGGTGAGGGGCACAGATACGCAGTATTTT
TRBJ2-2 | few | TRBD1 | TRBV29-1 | CSVEGTGNTGELFF | TGCAGCGTTGAGGGGACAGGGAACACCGGGGAGCTGTTTTTT
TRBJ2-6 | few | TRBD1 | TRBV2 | CASRSGTALPRLTF | TGTGCCAGCAGATCCGGGACAGCTCTCCCACGTCTGACTTTC
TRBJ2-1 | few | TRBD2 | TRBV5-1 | CASSSEGLAANNEQFF | TGCGCCAGCAGCTCCGAGGGCCTAGCGGCAAACAATGAGCAGTTCTTC
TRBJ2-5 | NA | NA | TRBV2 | CASSGSSGLGGTQYF | TGTGCCAGCAGTGGAAGTAGCGGTCTGGGGGGGACCCAGTACTTC
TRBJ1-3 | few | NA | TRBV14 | CASSPVGNTIYF | TGTGCCAGCAGCCCGGTTGGAAACACCATATATTTT
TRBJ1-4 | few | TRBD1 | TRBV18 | CASSLFQGATNEKLFF | TGTGCCAGCTCACTGTTCCAGGGGGCAACTAATGAAAAACTGTTTTTT
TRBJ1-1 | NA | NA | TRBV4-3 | CASSQEGWGQLETEAFF | TGCGCCAGCAGCCAAGAGGGGTGGGGCCAGCTGGAGACTGAAGCTTTCTTT
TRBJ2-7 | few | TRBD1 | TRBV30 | CAWSVKSGGGQRYEQYF | TGTGCCTGGAGTGTAAAATCCGGTGGGGGACAGAGGTACGAGCAGTACTTC
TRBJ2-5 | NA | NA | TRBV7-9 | CASSWGQRAETQYF | TGTGCCAGCAGCTGGGGACAGCGGGCCGAGACCCAGTACTTC
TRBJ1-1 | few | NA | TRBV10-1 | CASRGDTEAFF | TGCGCCTCCAGGGGAGACACTGAAGCTTTCTTT
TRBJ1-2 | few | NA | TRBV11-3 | CASSLRGKANYGYTF | TGTGCCAGCAGCTTAAGAGGGAAGGCTAACTATGGCTACACCTTC
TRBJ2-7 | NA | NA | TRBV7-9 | CASSYRPPPGSTYEQYF | TGTGCCAGCAGCTACCGCCCCCCGCCGGGATCAACCTACGAGCAGTACTTC
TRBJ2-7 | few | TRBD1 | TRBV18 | CASSPGTGGKYEQYF | TGTGCCAGCTCACCAGGGACAGGGGGCAAGTACGAGCAGTACTTC
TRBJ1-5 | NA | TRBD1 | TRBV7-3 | CASREQGDARPQHF | TGTGCCAGCAGGGAACAGGGGGATGCTCGGCCCCAGCATTTT
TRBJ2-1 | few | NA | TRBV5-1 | CASSPGGLGNEQFF | TGCGCCAGCAGCCCGGGCGGACTGGGCAATGAGCAGTTCTTC
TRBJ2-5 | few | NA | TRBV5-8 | CASSPRWIEETQYF | TGTGCCAGCAGCCCGCGGTGGATAGAAGAGACCCAGTACTTC
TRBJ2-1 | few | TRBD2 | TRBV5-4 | CASSLSGGSYNEQFF | TGTGCCAGCAGCCTTAGCGGGGGGTCCTACAATGAGCAGTTCTTC
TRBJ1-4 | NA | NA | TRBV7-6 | CASSSSLANEKLFF | TGTGCCAGCAGCTCCTCCTTAGCTAATGAAAAACTGTTTTTT
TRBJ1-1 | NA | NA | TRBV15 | CATSSPQGGKAFF | TGTGCCACCAGCAGCCCCCAGGGTGGGAAAGCTTTCTTT
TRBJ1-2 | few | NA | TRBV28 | CASTTTNYGYTF | TGTGCCAGCACGACGACAAACTATGGCTACACCTTC